The entry below gives a single T cell receptor (beta chain) sequence along with its context. The entry originates in a study of blood T cells in healthy people across ages. There are 13 residues in the CDR3. V was clipped by 5 bases and J by 14 bases; unmatched bases: 13. The germline V gene has CDR1 LNHNV and CDR2 YYDKDF (reference sequence). A second about 7 to 11 cycle PCR used barcoded and J-beta primers. Each CDR3 protein gets one entry after TCRdb re-called the 5' RACE reads with MiXCR. The data show 650,000 to 1,000,000 distinct CDR3 sequences, about 42% seen once. The V and J genes are TRBV15 and TRBJ2-3; TRBD2 matches at 7 bases. This sequence was found in an older man in good health. The sequencing sample was made of blood. The CDR3 DNA reads as TGTGCCACCAGCGCGGGAGTACACAGATACGCGTATTTT. Protein sequence: CATSAGVHRYAYF.